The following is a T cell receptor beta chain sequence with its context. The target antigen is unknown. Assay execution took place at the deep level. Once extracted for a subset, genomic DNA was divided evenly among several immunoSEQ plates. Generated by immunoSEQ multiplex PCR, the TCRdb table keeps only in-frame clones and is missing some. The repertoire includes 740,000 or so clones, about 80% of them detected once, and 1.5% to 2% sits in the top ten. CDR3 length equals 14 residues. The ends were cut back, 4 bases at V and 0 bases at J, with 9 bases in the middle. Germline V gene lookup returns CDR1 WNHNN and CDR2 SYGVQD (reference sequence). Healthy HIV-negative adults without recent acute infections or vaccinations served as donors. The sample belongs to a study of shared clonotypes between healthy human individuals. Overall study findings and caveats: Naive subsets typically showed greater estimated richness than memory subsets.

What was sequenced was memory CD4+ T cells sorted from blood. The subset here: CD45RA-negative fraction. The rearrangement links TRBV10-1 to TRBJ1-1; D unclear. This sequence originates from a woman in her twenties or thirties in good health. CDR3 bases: TGCGCCAGCAGTGTCTCGCGTTTGAACACTGAAGCTTTCTTT. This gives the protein CASSVSRLNTEAFF.